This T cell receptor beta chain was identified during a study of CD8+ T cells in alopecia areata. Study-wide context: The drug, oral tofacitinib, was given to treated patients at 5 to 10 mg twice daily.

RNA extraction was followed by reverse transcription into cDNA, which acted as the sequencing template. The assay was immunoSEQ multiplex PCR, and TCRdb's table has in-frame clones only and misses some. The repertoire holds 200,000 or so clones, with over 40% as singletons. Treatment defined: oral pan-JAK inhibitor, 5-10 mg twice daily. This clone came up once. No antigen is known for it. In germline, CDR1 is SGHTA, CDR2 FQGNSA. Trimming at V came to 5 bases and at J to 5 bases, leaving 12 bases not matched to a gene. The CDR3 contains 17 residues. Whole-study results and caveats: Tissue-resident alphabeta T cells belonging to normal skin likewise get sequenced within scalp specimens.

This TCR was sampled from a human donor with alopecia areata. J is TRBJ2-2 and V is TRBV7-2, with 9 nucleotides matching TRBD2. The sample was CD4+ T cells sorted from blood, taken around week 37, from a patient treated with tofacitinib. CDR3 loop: CASSLEGGRARTGELFF. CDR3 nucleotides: TGTGCCAGCAGCCTAGAGGGCGGGAGGGCCAGGACCGGGGAGCTGTTTTTT.